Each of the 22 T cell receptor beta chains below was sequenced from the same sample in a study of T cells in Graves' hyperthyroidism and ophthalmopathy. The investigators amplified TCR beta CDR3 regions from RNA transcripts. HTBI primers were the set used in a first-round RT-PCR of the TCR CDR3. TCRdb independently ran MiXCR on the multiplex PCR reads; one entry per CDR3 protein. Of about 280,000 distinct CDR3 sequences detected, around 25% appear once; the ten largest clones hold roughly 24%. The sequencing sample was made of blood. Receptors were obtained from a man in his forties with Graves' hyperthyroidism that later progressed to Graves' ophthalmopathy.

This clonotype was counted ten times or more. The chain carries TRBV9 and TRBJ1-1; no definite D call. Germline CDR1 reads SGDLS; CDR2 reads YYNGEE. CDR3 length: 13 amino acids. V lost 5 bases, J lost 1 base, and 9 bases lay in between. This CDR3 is CASRKEENTEAFF. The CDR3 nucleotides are TGTGCCAGCAGGAAGGAAGAGAACACTGAAGCTTTCTTT.

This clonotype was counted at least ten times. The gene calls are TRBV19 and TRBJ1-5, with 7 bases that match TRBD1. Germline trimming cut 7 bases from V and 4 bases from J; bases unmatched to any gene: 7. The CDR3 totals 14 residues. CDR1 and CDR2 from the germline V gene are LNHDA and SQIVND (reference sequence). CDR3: CASTGQVLNQPQHF. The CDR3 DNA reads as TGTGCCAGTACCGGACAGGTCTTAAATCAGCCCCAGCATTTT.

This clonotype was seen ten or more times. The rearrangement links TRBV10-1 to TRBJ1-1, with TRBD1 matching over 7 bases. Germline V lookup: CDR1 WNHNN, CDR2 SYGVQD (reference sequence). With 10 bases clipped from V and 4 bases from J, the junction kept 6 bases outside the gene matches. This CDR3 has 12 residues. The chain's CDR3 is CATTRQGTEAFF. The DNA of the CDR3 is TGCGCCACTACTAGACAGGGCACTGAAGCTTTCTTT.

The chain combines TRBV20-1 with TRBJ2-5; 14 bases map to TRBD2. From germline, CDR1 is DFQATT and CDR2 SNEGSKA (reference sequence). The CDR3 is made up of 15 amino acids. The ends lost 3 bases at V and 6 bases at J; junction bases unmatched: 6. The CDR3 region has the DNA TGCAGTGCTAGCGGGGGACTAGCGGGAGTACAGACCCAGTACTTC. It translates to CSASGGLAGVQTQYF.

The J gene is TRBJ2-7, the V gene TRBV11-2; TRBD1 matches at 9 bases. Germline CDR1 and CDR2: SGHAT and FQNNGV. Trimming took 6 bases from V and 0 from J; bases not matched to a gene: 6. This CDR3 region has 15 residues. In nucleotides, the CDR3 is TGTGCCAGCAGACGGACAGGGGCGTTCTCCTACGAGCAGTACTTC. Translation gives CASRRTGAFSYEQYF. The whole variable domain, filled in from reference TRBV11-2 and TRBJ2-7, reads EAGVAQSPRYKIIEKRQSVAFWCNPISGHATLYWYQQILGQGPKLLIQFQNNGVVDDSQLPKDRFSAERLKGVDSTLKIQPAKLEDSAVYLCASRRTGAFSYEQYFGPGTRLTVT.

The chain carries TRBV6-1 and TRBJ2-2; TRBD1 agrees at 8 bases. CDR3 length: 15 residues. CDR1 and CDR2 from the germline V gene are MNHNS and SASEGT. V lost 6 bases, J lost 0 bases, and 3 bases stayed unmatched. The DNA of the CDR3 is TGTGCCAGCAGACGGACAGGGTCGAACACCGGGGAGCTGTTTTTT. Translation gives CASRRTGSNTGELFF.

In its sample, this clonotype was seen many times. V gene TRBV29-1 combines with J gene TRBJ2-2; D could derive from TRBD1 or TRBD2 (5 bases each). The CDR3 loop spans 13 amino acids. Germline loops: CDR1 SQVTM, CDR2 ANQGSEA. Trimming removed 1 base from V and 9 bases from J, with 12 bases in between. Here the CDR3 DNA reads TGCAGCGTTGAAGGGTTCAGGGACCGGGAGCTGTTTTTT. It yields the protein CSVEGFRDRELFF.

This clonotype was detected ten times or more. CDR3 in amino acids: CASEGTRNGETQYF. In DNA, the CDR3 is TGTGCCAGCGAGGGAACAAGGAATGGAGAGACCCAGTACTTC. The J gene is TRBJ2-5, the V gene TRBV28; weak D call: TRBD2 (5 bases). The CDR3 sequence is 14 residues long. CDR1 and CDR2 from the germline V gene are MDHEN and SYDVKM. V lost 8 bases, J lost 4 bases, and 17 bases lay in between.

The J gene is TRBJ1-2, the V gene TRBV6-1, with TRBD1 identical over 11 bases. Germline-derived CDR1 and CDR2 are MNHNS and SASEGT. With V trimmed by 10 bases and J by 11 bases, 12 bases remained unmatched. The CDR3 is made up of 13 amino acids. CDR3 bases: TGTGCCACCCAGTCCGGGACAGGGGGTGTTTACACCTTC. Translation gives CATQSGTGGVYTF.

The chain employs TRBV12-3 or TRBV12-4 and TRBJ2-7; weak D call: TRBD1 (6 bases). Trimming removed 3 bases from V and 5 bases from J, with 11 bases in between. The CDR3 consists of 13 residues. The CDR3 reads CASSFTGNHEQYF. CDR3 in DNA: TGTGCCAGCAGTTTTACAGGGAACCACGAGCAGTACTTC.

Here the CDR3 reads CASSHPRTGATLNTGELFF. DNA for the CDR3: TGTGCCAGCAGCCACCCACGGACAGGGGCGACCTTAAACACCGGGGAGCTGTTTTTT. The rearrangement links TRBV4-2 to TRBJ2-2, with 9 nucleotides matching TRBD1. The V and J ends lost 3 bases and 2 bases, in that order; junction bases with no gene match: 13. Germline lookup yields CDR1 LGHNA and CDR2 YNFKEQ. This CDR3 has 19 residues.

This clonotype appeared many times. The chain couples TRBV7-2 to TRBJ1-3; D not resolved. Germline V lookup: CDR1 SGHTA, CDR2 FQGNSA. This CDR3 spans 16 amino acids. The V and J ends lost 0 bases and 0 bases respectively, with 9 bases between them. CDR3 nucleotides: TGTGCCAGCAGCTTAGCGCTCTGGAGCTCTGGAAACACCATATATTTT. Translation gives CASSLALWSSGNTIYF. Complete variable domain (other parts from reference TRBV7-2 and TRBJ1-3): GAGVSQSPSNKVTEKGKDVELRCDPISGHTALYWYRQSLGQGLEFLIYFQGNSAPDKSGLPSDRFSAERTGGSVSTLTIQRTQQEDSAVYLCASSLALWSSGNTIYFGEGSWLTVV.

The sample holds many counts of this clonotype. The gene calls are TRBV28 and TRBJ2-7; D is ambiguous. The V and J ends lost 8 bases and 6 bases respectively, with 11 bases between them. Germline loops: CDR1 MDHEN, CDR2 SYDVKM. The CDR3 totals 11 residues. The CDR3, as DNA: TGTGCCAGCTGGTCGGCAGGCGAGCAGTACTTC. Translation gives CASWSAGEQYF. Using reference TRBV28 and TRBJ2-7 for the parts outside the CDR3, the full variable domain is DVKVTQSSRYLVKRTGEKVFLECVQDMDHENMFWYRQDPGLGLRLIYFSYDVKMKEKGDIPEGYSVSREKKERFSLILESASTNQTSMYLCASWSAGEQYFGPGTRLTVT.

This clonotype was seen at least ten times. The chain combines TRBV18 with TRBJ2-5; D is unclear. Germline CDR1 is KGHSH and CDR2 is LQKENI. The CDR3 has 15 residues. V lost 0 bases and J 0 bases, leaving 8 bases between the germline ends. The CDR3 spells CASSPPPGDQETQYF. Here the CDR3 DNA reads TGTGCCAGCTCACCACCCCCTGGGGACCAAGAGACCCAGTACTTC.

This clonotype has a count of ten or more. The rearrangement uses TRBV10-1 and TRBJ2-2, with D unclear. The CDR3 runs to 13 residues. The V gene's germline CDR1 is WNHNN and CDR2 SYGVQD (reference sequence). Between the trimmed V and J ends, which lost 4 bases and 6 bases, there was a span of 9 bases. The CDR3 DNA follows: TGCGCCAGCAGTGCCAACATGCCCGGGGAGCTGTTTTTT. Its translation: CASSANMPGELFF.

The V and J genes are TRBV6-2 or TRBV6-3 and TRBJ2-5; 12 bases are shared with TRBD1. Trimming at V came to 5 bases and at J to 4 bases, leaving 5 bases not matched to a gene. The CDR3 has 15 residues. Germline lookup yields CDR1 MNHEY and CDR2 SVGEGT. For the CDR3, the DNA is TGTGCCAGCAGTGGCCGGGACAGGGGGCCAGAGACCCAGTACTTC. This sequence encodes CASSGRDRGPETQYF.

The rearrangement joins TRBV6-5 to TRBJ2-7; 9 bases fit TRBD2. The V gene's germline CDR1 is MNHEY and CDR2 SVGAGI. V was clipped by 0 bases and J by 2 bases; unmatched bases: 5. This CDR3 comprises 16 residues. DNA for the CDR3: TGTGCCAGCAGTTACTCGAAGGGCGGGAGGGCCTACGAGCAGTACTTC. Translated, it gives CASSYSKGGRAYEQYF.

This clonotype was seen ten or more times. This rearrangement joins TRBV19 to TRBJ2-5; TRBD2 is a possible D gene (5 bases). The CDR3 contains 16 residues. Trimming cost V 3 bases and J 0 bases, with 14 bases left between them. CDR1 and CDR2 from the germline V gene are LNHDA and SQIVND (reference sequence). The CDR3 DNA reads TGTGCCAGTAGTATCTTCCCTCGAGGGAACCAAGAGACCCAGTACTTC. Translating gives CASSIFPRGNQETQYF.

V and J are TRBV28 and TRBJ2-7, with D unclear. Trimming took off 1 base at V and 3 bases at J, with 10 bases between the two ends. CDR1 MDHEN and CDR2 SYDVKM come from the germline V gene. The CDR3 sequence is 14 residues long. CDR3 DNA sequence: TGTGCCAGCAGTTTATCCACAACCAACTACGAGCAGTACTTC. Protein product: CASSLSTTNYEQYF.

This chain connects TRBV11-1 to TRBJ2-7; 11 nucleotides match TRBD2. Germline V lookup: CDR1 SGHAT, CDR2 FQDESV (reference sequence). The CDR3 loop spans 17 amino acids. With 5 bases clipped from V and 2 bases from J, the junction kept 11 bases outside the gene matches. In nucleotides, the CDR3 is TGTGCCAGCAGCGCCGGACTAGCGGGTGTTGTGCCCTACGAGCAGTACTTC. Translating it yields CASSAGLAGVVPYEQYF.

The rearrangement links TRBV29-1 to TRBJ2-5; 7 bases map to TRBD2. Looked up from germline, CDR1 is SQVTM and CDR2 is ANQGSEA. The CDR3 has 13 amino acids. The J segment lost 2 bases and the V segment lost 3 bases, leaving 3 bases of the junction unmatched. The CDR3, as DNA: TGCAGCGTTGACCTAGCGGAGCAAGAGACCCAGTACTTC. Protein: CSVDLAEQETQYF.

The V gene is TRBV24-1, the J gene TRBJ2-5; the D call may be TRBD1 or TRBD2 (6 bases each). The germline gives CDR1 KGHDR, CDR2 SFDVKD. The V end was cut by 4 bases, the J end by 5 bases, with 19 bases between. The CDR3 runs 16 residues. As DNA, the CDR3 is TGTGCCACCAGTGACCCCACGAGGGGGGCCGGGGAGACCCAGTACTTC. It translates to CATSDPTRGAGETQYF.